The 21 T cell receptor beta chains below come from one sample, sequenced in a study of identical twins (dated by TCRdb to 2016 to 2017). Library prep was done by 5' RACE. The reads were generated on an Illumina HiSeq 2000. The public reads were run again by TCRdb, first through fastp at Q25 and then through MiXCR, and only productive beta chains were kept. Identical CDR3 proteins give one entry, which carries the most common genes and DNA. A total of 420,000 or so distinct CDR3 sequences appear in this sample, around a sixth of them only once. Together, the top ten hold 10% to 15% of the sample. Sequencing was done on a sample of naive T cells sorted from blood. The sample's cell subset or site, from its label and the paper: cells isolated with a human naive T-cell isolation kit. These receptors were taken from a man in his forties or fifties in good health.

This clonotype was found many times. This chain joins TRBV20-1 and TRBJ1-2, with D possibly being TRBD1 (5 bases). Germline lookup yields CDR1 DFQATT and CDR2 SNEGSKA (reference sequence). Trimming took off 4 bases at V and 4 bases at J, with 10 bases between the two ends. This CDR3 is 12 amino acids long. CDR3 protein: CSAMGQGYGYTF. DNA of the CDR3: TGCAGTGCTATGGGGCAAGGCTATGGCTACACCTTC.

The chain combines TRBV3-1 with TRBJ2-7; D is unclear. In germline, CDR1 is LGHDT, CDR2 YNNKEL (reference sequence). The CDR3 contains 14 residues. V lost 2 bases, J lost 4 bases, and 12 bases lay in between. The CDR3 reads CASSQTGFIYEQYF. In nucleotides, the CDR3 is TGTGCCAGCAGCCAAACCGGATTCATTTACGAGCAGTACTTC.

The chain joins TRBV12-3 or TRBV12-4 to TRBJ2-3; no firm D call. The V gene lost 7 bases and the J gene lost 1 base, with 12 bases spanning the gap. CDR3 size: 14 residues. The CDR3 DNA follows: TGTGCCAGCACATTCAACAGAGGCACAGATACGCAGTATTTT. This codes for CASTFNRGTDTQYF.

This clonotype was detected many times. CDR3 protein: CASTPTAMNTEAFF. The CDR3 DNA is TGTGCCAGCACCCCGACAGCCATGAACACTGAAGCTTTCTTT. This rearrangement joins TRBV27 to TRBJ1-1; D perhaps matches TRBD1 (5 bases). The CDR3 spans 14 residues. The germline V gene encodes CDR1 MNHEY and CDR2 SMNVEV (reference sequence). V was pared by 7 bases and J by 0 bases, with 12 bases between.

CDR3: CSASGGRSWEQFF. Written as DNA, the CDR3 is TGCAGTGCTAGTGGGGGCAGGTCGTGGGAGCAGTTCTTC. V usage is TRBV20-1 and J usage is TRBJ2-1; D possibly corresponds to TRBD1 (6 bases). The CDR3 runs to 13 residues. With 3 bases removed from V and 10 bases from J, the gap between germline ends came to 16 bases. The germline CDR1 and CDR2 sequences are DFQATT and SNEGSKA (reference sequence).

This clonotype was counted a few times. CDR3 sequence: CSARMTRDRVFYGYTF. CDR3 in DNA: TGCAGTGCTAGGATGACCCGGGACAGGGTCTTCTATGGCTACACCTTC. V and J are TRBV20-1 and TRBJ1-2; TRBD1 matches at 9 bases. Trimming cost V 3 bases and J 4 bases; bases outside gene matches: 12. The CDR3 loop spans 16 amino acids. Germline CDR1 reads DFQATT; CDR2 reads SNEGSKA (reference sequence).

This clonotype was counted between two and nine times. This chain uses TRBV7-6 with TRBJ1-6; the D gene is possibly TRBD1 (5 bases). The germline CDR1 and CDR2 sequences are SGHVS and FNYEAQ. The V and J ends lost 1 base and 6 bases respectively, with 10 bases between them. This CDR3 region has 15 residues. The CDR3 nucleotides read TGTGCCAGCAGCTTAGGTGGGGGAAGTAATTCACCCCTCCACTTT. Translation: CASSLGGGSNSPLHF.

The chain recombines TRBV12-3 or TRBV12-4 with TRBJ2-7; 7 nucleotides line up with TRBD2. The CDR3 runs to 15 residues. The J segment lost 4 bases and the V segment lost 6 bases, leaving 12 bases of the junction unmatched. Here the CDR3 DNA reads TGTGCCAGCAGCCCACCGGACGGGGGGAAGTACGAGCAGTACTTC. Its protein is CASSPPDGGKYEQYF.

The rearrangement joins TRBV10-3 to TRBJ2-7; TRBD1 or TRBD2 may be the D gene (5 bases each). Trimming took off 6 bases at V and 6 bases at J, with 15 bases between the two ends. Germline V gives CDR1 ENHRY, CDR2 SYGVKD. The CDR3 has 13 residues. As DNA, the CDR3 is TGTGCCATCAGCGAAATGGATGGGGGCGAGCAGTACTTC. Amino acid sequence: CAISEMDGGEQYF.

This clonotype was detected only a few times. V is TRBV12-3 or TRBV12-4 and J is TRBJ1-4; D is possibly TRBD1 (5 bases). The CDR3 is made up of 14 amino acids. Between the trimmed V and J ends, which lost 7 bases and 6 bases, there was a span of 15 bases. CDR3 DNA: TGTGCCAGCACCCTTAGGGGCGGTTATGAAAAACTGTTTTTT. This sequence encodes CASTLRGGYEKLFF.

V usage is TRBV7-9 and J usage is TRBJ2-1; the match to TRBD2 covers 11 bases. Trimming at V came to 5 bases and at J to 4 bases, leaving 7 bases not matched to a gene. Looked up from germline, CDR1 is SEHNR and CDR2 is FQNEAQ (reference sequence). The CDR3 sequence is 16 residues long. The CDR3 sequence is CASSHSTSGSYNEQFF. For the CDR3, the DNA is TGTGCCAGCAGCCACTCAACTAGCGGGAGTTACAATGAGCAGTTCTTC. The whole variable domain, filled in from reference TRBV7-9 and TRBJ2-1, reads DTGVSQNPRHKITKRGQNVTFRCDPISEHNRLYWYRQTLGQGPEFLTYFQNEAQLEKSRLLSDRFSAERPKGSFSTLEIQRTEQGDSAMYLCASSHSTSGSYNEQFFGPGTRLTVL.

This clonotype was picked up a small number of times. The V gene is TRBV4-3, the J gene TRBJ1-3; TRBD1 is a possible D gene (5 bases). With 4 bases removed from V and 11 bases from J, the gap between germline ends came to 12 bases. The germline gives CDR1 LGHNA, CDR2 YSLEER. This CDR3 region has 12 residues. In DNA form, the CDR3 reads TGCGCCAGCAGCCCGGAGGGGAGGTCCATATATTTT. This translates into CASSPEGRSIYF.

V and J are TRBV12-3 or TRBV12-4 and TRBJ2-2, with 8 bases fitting TRBD2. V lost 2 bases and J lost 0; bases outside the gene matches: 2. The CDR3 covers 16 residues. Written as DNA, the CDR3 is TGTGCCAGCAGTTTAAGCGGGGGCGCGAACACCGGGGAGCTGTTTTTT. Amino acid sequence: CASSLSGGANTGELFF.

The rearrangement links TRBV7-9 to TRBJ2-1, with 7 positions matching TRBD2. Germline CDR1 is SEHNR and CDR2 is FQNEAQ (reference sequence). J lost 2 bases, V lost 5 bases, and 6 bases had no gene match. This CDR3 is built from 15 residues. The CDR3 loop is CASSTERDPYNEQFF. The CDR3 nucleotides are TGTGCCAGCAGCACCGAGCGGGACCCCTACAATGAGCAGTTCTTC.

This clonotype was found a few times. This chain connects TRBV3-1 to TRBJ2-1; D is tentatively TRBD1 or TRBD2 (5 bases each). Trimming shortened V by 8 bases and J by 8 bases, and 10 bases separated the two germline ends. From germline, CDR1 is LGHDT and CDR2 YNNKEL (reference sequence). The CDR3 is 11 amino acids. CDR3 protein: CASQRGDEQFF. DNA of the CDR3: TGTGCCAGCCAGCGAGGGGATGAGCAGTTCTTC.

This sequence joins TRBV13 and TRBJ2-3; D possibly corresponds to TRBD2 (7 bases). V was pared by 1 base and J by 2 bases, with 16 bases between. The germline V gene has CDR1 PRHDT and CDR2 FYEKMQ (reference sequence). The CDR3 sequence is 17 residues long. The CDR3 sequence is CASSLARAGAYTDTQYF. In DNA form, the CDR3 reads TGTGCCAGCAGCTTAGCTCGGGCGGGGGCCTACACAGATACGCAGTATTTT.

Only a few counts were recorded for this clonotype. The V call is TRBV11-1, the J call TRBJ1-2; perhaps TRBD1 as D (6 bases). CDR1 is SGHAT, CDR2 FQDESV, per germline (reference sequence). This CDR3 contains 12 residues. V lost 5 bases, J lost 7 bases, and 11 bases lay in between. CDR3 residues: CASSVTGIGYTF. CDR3 bases: TGTGCCAGCAGCGTCACAGGGATTGGCTACACCTTC.

This clonotype was picked up a small number of times. The V gene is TRBV11-2, the J gene TRBJ2-1; TRBD2 agrees at 12 bases. The junction had 5 bases not matched to a gene; V was cut back by 1 base and J by 4 bases. This CDR3 is 17 amino acids long. Germline lookup yields CDR1 SGHAT and CDR2 FQNNGV. The CDR3 sequence: CASSLVYTSGRYNEQFF. CDR3 bases: TGTGCCAGCAGCTTAGTCTATACTAGCGGGAGGTACAATGAGCAGTTCTTC.

This rearrangement joins TRBV7-9 to TRBJ1-3; possible D gene TRBD1, 6 bases. V was trimmed by 7 bases and J by 1 base, leaving 8 bases between them. The CDR3 totals 13 residues. Germline V gene lookup returns CDR1 SEHNR and CDR2 FQNEAQ (reference sequence). The CDR3 DNA follows: TGTGCCAGCAACACAGGGTCTGGAAACACCATATATTTT. Translating it yields CASNTGSGNTIYF. Using reference TRBV7-9 and TRBJ1-3 for the parts outside the CDR3, the full variable domain is DTGVSQNPRHKITKRGQNVTFRCDPISEHNRLYWYRQTLGQGPEFLTYFQNEAQLEKSRLLSDRFSAERPKGSFSTLEIQRTEQGDSAMYLCASNTGSGNTIYFGEGSWLTVV.

The V gene is TRBV20-1, the J gene TRBJ2-7; 12 bases map to TRBD2. The length of the CDR3 is 14 residues. V was clipped by 3 bases and J by 5 bases; unmatched bases: 5. The germline V gene encodes CDR1 DFQATT and CDR2 SNEGSKA (reference sequence). The CDR3 protein is CSARTSGRGHEQYF. CDR3 DNA sequence: TGCAGTGCTAGGACTAGCGGGAGAGGCCACGAGCAGTACTTC.

The sample holds many counts of this clonotype. The chain couples TRBV12-3 or TRBV12-4 to TRBJ2-3; possibly TRBD2 for D (6 bases). V was pared by 5 bases and J by 4 bases, with 10 bases between. The CDR3 consists of 13 residues. The CDR3 protein is CASSPGGSDTQYF. The CDR3 region has the DNA TGTGCCAGCAGTCCTGGGGGGTCAGATACGCAGTATTTT.